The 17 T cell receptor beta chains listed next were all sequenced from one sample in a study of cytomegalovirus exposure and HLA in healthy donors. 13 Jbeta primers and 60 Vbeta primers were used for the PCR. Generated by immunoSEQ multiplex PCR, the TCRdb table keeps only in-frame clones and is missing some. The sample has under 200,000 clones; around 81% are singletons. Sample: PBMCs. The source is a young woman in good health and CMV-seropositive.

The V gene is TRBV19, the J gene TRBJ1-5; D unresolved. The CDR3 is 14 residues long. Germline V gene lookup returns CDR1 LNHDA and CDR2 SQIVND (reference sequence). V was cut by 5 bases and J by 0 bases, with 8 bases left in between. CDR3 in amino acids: CASSPLLSNQPQHF. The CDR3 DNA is TGTGCCAGTAGTCCTCTTCTTAGCAATCAGCCCCAGCATTTT.

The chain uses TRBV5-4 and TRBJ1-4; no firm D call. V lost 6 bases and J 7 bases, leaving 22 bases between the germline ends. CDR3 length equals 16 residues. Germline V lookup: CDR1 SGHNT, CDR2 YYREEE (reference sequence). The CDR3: CASNPVAVFLAEKLFF. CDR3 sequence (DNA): TGTGCCAGCAACCCTGTCGCAGTTTTCCTGGCTGAAAAACTGTTTTTT.

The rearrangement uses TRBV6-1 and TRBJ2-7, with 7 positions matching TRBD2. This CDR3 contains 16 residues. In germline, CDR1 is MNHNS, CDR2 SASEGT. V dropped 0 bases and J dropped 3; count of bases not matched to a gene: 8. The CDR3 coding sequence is TGTGCCAGCAGTGAAGCGGGGGGGAGGAACTACTACGAGCAGTACTTC. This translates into CASSEAGGRNYYEQYF.

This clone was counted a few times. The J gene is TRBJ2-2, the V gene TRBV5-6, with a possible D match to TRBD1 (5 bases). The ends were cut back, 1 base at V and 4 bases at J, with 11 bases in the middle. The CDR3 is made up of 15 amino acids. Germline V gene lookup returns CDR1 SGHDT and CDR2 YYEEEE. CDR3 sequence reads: CASSLPGSGTGELFF. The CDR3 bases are TGTGCCAGCAGCTTGCCAGGGTCGGGCACCGGGGAGCTGTTTTTT.

CDR3 sequence reads: CASSLTGPNSPLHF. The CDR3 DNA is TGTGCCAGCAGCCTGACAGGACCAAATTCACCCCTCCACTTT. The rearrangement links TRBV7-3 to TRBJ1-6; D perhaps matches TRBD1 (6 bases). CDR3 length equals 14 residues. Trimming stripped 5 bases from V and 7 bases from J, with 12 bases between. Germline CDR1 is SGHTA and CDR2 is FQGTGA.

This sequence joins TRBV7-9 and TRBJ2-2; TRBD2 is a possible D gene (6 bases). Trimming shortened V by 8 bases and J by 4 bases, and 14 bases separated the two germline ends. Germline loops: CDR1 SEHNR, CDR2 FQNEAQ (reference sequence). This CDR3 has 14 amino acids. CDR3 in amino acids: CASVGRRGTGELFF. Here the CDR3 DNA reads TGTGCCAGCGTAGGACGGAGGGGCACCGGGGAGCTGTTTTTT.

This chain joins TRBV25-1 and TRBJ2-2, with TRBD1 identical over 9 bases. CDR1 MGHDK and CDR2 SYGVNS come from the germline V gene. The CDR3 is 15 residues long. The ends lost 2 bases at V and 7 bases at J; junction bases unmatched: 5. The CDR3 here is CASSEGDRESGELFF. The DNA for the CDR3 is TGTGCCAGCAGTGAAGGGGACAGGGAAAGCGGGGAGCTGTTTTTT.

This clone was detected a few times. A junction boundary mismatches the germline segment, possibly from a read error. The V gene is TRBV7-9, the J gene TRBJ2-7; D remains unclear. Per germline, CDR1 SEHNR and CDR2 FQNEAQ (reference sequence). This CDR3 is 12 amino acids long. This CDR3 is CSSSLSWAEQYF. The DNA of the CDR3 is TGTTCCAGCAGCTTATCGTGGGCAGAGCAGTACTTC. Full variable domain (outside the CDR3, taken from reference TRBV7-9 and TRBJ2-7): DTGVSQNPRHKITKRGQNVTFRCDPISEHNRLYWYRQTLGQGPEFLTYFQNEAQLEKSRLLSDRFSAERPKGSFSTLEIQRTEQGDSAMYLCSSSLSWAEQYFGPGTRLTVT.

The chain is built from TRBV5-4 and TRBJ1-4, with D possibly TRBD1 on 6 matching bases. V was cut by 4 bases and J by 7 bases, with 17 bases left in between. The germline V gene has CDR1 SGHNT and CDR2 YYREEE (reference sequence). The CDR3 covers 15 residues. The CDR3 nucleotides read TGTGCCAGCAGCCCGGTTAGGGGAGGGGGTGAAAAACTGTTTTTT. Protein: CASSPVRGGGEKLFF.

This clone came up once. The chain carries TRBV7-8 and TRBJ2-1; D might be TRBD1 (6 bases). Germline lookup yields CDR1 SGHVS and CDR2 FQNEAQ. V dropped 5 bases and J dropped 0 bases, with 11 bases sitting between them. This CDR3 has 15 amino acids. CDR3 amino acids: CASSIQGSSYNEQFF. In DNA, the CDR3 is TGTGCCAGCAGCATACAGGGCTCCTCCTACAATGAGCAGTTCTTC.

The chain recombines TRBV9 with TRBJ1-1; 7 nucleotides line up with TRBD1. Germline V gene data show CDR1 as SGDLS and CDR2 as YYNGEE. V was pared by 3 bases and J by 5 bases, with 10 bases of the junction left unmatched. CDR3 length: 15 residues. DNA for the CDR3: TGTGCCAGCAGCGCCCGACAGGGTTCGGGTACTGAAGCTTTCTTT. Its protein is CASSARQGSGTEAFF. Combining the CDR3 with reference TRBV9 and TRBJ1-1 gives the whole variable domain DSGVTQTPKHLITATGQRVTLRCSPRSGDLSVYWYQQSLDQGLQFLIQYYNGEERAKGNILERFSAQQFPDLHSELNLSSLELGDSALYFCASSARQGSGTEAFFGQGTRLTVV.

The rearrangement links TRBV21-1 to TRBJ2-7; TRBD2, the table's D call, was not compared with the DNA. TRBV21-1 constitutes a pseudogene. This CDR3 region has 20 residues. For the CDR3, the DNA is TGTGCCAGCAGCAGAGGTAAGTCGAAAAGAAGCGGGGCCCGTACCTACGAGCAGTACGTC. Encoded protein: CASSRGKSKRSGARTYEQYV.

CDR3 coding DNA: TGTGCCAGCAGCGCCCCGGGGGGGCTAGGAGGAAATGAGCAGTTCTTC. It translates to CASSAPGGLGGNEQFF. The chain joins TRBV11-2 to TRBJ2-1, with 8 bases fitting TRBD2. The CDR3 spans 16 residues. CDR1 is SGHAT, CDR2 FQNNGV, per germline. The V segment lost 5 bases and the J segment 7 bases; nucleotides outside the gene matches: 13.

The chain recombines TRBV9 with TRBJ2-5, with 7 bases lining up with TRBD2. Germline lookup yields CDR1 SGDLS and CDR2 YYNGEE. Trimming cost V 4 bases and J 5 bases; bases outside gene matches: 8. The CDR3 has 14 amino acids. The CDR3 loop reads CASSFSGARETQYF. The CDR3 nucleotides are TGTGCCAGCAGCTTCAGCGGGGCTAGGGAGACCCAGTACTTC.

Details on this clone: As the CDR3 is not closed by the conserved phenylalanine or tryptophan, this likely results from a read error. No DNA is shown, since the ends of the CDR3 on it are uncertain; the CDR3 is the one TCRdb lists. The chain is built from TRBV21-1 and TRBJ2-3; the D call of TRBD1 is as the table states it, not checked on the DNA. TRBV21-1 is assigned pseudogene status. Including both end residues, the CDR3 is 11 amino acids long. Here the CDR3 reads CASIIQVVHSL.

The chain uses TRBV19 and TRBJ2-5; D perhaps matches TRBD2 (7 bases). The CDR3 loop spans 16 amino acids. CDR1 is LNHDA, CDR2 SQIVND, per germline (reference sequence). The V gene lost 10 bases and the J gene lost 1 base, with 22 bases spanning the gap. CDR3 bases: TGTGCCACCCGGGGGGCCAAAGGTGGACTCCAAGAGACCCAGTACTTC. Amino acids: CATRGAKGGLQETQYF.

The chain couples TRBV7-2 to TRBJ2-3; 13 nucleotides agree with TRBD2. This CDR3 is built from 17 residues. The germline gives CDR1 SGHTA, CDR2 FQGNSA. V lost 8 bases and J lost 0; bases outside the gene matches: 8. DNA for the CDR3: TGTGCCAGCTCCGGACTAGCGGGGGTCCTTAGCACAGATACGCAGTATTTT. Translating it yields CASSGLAGVLSTDTQYF.